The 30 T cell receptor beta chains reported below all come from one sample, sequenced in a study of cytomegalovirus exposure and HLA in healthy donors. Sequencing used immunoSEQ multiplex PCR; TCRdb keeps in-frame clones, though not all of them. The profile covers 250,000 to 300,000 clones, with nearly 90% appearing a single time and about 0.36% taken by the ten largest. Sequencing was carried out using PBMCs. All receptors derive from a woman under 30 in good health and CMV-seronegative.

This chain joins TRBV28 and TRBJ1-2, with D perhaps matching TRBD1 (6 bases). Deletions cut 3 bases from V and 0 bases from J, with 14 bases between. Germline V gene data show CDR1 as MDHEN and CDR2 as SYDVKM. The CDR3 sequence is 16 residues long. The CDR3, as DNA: TGTGCCAGCAGTTTTGACGGACAGAGAGCTAACTATGGCTACACCTTC. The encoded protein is CASSFDGQRANYGYTF.

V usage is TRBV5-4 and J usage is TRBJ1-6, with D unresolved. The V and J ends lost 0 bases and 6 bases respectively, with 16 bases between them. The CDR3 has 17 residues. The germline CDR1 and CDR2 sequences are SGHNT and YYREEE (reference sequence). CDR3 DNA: TGTGCCAGCAGCTTGGGGGCCAGTACCCTGCTTAATTCACCCCTCCACTTT. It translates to CASSLGASTLLNSPLHF.

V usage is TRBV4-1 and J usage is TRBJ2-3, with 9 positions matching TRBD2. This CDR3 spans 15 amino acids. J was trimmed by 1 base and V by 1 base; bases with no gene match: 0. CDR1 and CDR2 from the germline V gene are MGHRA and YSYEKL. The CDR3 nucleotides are TGCGCCAGCAGCCAAGCTAGCGGGGGCACAGATACGCAGTATTTT. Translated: CASSQASGGTDTQYF.

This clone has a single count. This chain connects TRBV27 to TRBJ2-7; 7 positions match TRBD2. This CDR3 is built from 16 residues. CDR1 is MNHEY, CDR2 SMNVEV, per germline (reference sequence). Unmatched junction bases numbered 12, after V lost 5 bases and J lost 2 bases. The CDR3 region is CASSMSGTYSPYEQYF. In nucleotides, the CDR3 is TGTGCCAGCAGTATGAGCGGGACGTATAGTCCCTACGAGCAGTACTTC.

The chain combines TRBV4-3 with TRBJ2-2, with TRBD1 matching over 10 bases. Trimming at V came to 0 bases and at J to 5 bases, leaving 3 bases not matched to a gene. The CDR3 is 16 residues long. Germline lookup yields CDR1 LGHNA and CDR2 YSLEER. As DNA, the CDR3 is TGCGCCAGCAGCCAAGATAAGGGACAGGGGACCGGGGAGCTGTTTTTT. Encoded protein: CASSQDKGQGTGELFF.

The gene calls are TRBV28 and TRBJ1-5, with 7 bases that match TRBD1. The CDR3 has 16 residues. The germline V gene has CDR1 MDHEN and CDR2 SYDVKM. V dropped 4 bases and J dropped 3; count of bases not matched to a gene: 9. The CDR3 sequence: CASSSPSTGVNQPQHF. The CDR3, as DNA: TGTGCCAGCAGTTCGCCATCAACAGGGGTCAATCAGCCCCAGCATTTT.

CDR3 amino acids: CASSYTSGRAYGYTF. For the CDR3, the DNA is TGTGCCAGCAGCTACACCTCAGGGAGGGCCTATGGCTACACCTTC. V usage is TRBV7-9 and J usage is TRBJ1-2; possibly TRBD1 for D (5 bases). The length of the CDR3 is 15 residues. Germline-derived CDR1 and CDR2 are SEHNR and FQNEAQ (reference sequence). Deletions cut 4 bases from V and 4 bases from J, with 16 bases between.

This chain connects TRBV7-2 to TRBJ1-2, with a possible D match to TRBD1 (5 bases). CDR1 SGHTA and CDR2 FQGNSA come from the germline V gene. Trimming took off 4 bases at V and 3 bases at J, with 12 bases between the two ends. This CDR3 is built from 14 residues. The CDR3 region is CASSSPTVYYGYTF. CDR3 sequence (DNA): TGTGCCAGCAGCTCCCCGACAGTCTACTATGGCTACACCTTC.

The DNA of the CDR3 is TGTGCCAGCAGTCTATTGCGGGCCCGACAGGGGACGCTCTCATACGAGCAGTACTTC. Its protein is CASSLLRARQGTLSYEQYF. The chain links TRBV27 to TRBJ2-7; 8 bases are a match to TRBD1. Looked up from germline, CDR1 is MNHEY and CDR2 is SMNVEV (reference sequence). The V segment lost 5 bases and the J segment 4 bases; nucleotides outside the gene matches: 22. This CDR3 is 19 amino acids long.

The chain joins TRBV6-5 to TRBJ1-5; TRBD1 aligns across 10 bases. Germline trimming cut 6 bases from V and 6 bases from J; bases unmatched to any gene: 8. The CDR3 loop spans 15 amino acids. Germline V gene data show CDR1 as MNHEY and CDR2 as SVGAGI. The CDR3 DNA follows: TGTGCCAGCAGCACGGGACAGGGGCTGGTTCAGCCCCAGCATTTT. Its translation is CASSTGQGLVQPQHF.

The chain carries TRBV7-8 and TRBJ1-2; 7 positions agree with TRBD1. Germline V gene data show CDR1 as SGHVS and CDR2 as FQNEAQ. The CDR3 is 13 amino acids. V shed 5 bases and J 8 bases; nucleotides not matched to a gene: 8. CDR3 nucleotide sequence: TGTGCCAGCAGCGTGCCGGGACAGTACGGCTACACCTTC. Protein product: CASSVPGQYGYTF.

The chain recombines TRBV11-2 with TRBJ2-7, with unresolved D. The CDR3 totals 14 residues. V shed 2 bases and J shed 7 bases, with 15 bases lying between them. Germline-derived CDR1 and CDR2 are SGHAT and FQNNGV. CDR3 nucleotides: TGTGCCAGCAGCTTACGACGACGACAAAGGGAGCAGTACTTC. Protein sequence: CASSLRRRQREQYF. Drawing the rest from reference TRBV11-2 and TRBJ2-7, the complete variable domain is EAGVAQSPRYKIIEKRQSVAFWCNPISGHATLYWYQQILGQGPKLLIQFQNNGVVDDSQLPKDRFSAERLKGVDSTLKIQPAKLEDSAVYLCASSLRRRQREQYFGPGTRLTVT.

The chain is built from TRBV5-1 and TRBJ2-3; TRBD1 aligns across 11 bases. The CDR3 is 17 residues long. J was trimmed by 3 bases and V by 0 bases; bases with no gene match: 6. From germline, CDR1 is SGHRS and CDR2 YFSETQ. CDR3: CASSLAMGTGGTDTQYF. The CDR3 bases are TGCGCCAGCAGCTTGGCCATGGGGACAGGGGGGACAGATACGCAGTATTTT.

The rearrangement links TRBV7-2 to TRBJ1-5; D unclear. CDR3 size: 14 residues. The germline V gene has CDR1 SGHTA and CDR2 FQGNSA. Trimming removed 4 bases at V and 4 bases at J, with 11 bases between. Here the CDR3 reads CASSYGSGNQPQHF. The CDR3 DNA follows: TGTGCCAGCAGCTATGGCAGCGGGAATCAGCCCCAGCATTTT. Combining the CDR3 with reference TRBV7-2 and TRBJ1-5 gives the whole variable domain GAGVSQSPSNKVTEKGKDVELRCDPISGHTALYWYRQSLGQGLEFLIYFQGNSAPDKSGLPSDRFSAERTGGSVSTLTIQRTQQEDSAVYLCASSYGSGNQPQHFGDGTRLSIL.

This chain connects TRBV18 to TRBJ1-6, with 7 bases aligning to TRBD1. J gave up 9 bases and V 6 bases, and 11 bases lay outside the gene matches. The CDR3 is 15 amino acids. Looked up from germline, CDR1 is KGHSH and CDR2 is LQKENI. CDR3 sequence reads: CASSTLQGFGSPLHF. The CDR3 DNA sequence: TGTGCCAGCTCCACATTACAGGGGTTCGGTTCACCCCTCCACTTT. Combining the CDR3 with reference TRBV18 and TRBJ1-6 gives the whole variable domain NAGVMQNPRHLVRRRGQEARLRCSPMKGHSHVYWYRQLPEEGLKFMVYLQKENIIDESGMPKERFSAEFPKEGPSILRIQQVVRGDSAAYFCASSTLQGFGSPLHFGNGTRLTVT.

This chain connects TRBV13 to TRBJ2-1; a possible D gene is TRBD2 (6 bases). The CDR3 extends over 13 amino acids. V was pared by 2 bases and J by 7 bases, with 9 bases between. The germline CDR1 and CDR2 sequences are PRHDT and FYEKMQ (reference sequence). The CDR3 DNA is TGTGCCAGCAGCTTAAAACTAGCAAATGAGCAGTTCTTC. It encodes CASSLKLANEQFF. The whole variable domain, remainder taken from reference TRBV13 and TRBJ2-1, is AAGVIQSPRHLIKEKRETATLKCYPIPRHDTVYWYQQGPGQDPQFLISFYEKMQSDKGSIPDRFSAQQFSDYHSELNMSSLELGDSALYFCASSLKLANEQFFGPGTRLTVL.

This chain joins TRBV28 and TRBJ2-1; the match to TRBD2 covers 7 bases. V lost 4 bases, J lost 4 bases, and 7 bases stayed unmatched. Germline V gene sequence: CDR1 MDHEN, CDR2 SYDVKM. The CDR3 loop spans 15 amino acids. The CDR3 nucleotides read TGTGCCAGCAGTTCCGGACTAGGGATTTACAATGAGCAGTTCTTC. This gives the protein CASSSGLGIYNEQFF.

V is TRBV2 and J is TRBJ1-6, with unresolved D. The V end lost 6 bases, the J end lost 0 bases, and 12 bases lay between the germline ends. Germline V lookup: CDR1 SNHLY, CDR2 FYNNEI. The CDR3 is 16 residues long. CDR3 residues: CASRGLRSSYNSPLHF. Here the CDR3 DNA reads TGTGCCAGCAGAGGACTCAGGAGCTCCTATAATTCACCCCTCCACTTT.

The CDR3, as DNA: TGTGCCAGCAGAGATGACAGGGTCACCGGGGAGCTGTTTTTT. It is translated as CASRDDRVTGELFF. The V call is TRBV6-6, the J call TRBJ2-2, with 7 bases matching TRBD1. Trimming took 6 bases from V and 4 from J; bases not matched to a gene: 5. The germline V gene encodes CDR1 MNHNY and CDR2 SVGAGI (reference sequence). The CDR3 covers 14 residues.

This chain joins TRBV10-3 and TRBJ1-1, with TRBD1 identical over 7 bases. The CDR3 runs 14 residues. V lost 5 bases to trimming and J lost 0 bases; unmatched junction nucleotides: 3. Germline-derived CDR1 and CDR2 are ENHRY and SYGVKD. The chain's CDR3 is CAISRDSLNTEAFF. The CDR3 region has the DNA TGTGCCATCAGTCGGGACAGTCTGAACACTGAAGCTTTCTTT.

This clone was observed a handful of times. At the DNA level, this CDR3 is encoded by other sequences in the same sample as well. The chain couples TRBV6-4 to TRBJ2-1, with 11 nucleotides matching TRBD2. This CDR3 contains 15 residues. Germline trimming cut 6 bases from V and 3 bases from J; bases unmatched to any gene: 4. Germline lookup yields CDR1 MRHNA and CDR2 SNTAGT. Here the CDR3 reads CASSATSGGYNEQFF. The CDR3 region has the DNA TGTGCCAGCAGCGCTACTAGCGGGGGCTACAATGAGCAGTTCTTC.

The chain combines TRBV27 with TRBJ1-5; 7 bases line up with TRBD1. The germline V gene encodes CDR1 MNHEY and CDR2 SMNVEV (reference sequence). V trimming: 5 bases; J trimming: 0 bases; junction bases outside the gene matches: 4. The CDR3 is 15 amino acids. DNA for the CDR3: TGTGCCAGCAGTCCGAGGACAGGTAGCAATCAGCCCCAGCATTTT. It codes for CASSPRTGSNQPQHF.

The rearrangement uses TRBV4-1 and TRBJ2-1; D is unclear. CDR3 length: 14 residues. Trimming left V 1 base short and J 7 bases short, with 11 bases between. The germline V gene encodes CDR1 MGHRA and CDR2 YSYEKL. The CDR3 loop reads CASSQGYSQNEQFF. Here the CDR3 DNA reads TGCGCCAGCAGCCAAGGTTACAGTCAGAATGAGCAGTTCTTC.

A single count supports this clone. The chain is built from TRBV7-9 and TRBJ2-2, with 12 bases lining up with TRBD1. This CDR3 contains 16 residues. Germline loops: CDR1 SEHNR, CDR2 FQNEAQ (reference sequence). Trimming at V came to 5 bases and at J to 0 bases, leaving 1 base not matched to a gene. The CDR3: CASSRDRGPNTGELFF. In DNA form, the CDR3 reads TGTGCCAGCAGCCGGGACAGGGGGCCGAACACCGGGGAGCTGTTTTTT.

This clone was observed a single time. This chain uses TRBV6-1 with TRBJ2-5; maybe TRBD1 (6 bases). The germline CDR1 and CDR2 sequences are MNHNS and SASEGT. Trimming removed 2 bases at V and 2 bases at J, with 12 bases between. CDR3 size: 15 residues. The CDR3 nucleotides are TGTGCCAGCAGTGAATTGGCAGGGGAGCAAGAGACCCAGTACTTC. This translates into CASSELAGEQETQYF.

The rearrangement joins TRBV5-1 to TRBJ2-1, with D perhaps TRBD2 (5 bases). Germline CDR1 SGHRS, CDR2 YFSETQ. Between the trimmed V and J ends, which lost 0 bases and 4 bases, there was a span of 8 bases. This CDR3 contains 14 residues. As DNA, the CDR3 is TGCGCCAGCAGCTTGGGGACTTCTTACAATGAGCAGTTCTTC. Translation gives CASSLGTSYNEQFF.

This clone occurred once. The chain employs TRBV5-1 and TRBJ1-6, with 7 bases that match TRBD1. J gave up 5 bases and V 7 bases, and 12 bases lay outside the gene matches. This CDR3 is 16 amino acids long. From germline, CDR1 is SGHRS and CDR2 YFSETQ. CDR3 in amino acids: CASRVGRGFDNSPLHF. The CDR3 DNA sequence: TGCGCCAGCCGGGTGGGCAGGGGGTTTGATAATTCACCCCTCCACTTT.

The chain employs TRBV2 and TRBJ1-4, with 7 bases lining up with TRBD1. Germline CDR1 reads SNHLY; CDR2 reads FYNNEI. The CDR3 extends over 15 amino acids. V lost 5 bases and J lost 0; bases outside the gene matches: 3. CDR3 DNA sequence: TGTGCCAGCAGTAGGGACAGACCAACTAATGAAAAACTGTTTTTT. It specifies CASSRDRPTNEKLFF.

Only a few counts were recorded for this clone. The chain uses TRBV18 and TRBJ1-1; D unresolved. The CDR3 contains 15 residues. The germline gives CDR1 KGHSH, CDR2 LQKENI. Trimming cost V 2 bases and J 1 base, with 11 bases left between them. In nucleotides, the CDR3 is TGTGCCAGCTCACCAACCAACGAGGGGAACACTGAAGCTTTCTTT. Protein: CASSPTNEGNTEAFF.

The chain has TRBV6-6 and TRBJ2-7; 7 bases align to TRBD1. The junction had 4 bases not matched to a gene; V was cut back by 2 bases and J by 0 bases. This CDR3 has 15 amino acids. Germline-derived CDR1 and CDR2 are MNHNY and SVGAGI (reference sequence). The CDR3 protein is CASSYRGTDSYEQYF. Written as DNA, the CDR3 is TGTGCCAGCAGTTACCGAGGGACAGACTCCTACGAGCAGTACTTC.